This passage covers 32 T cell receptor beta chains from one sample sequenced in a study of T cell responses to AZD1222 COVID-19 vaccine. Profiling relied on immunoSEQ multiplex PCR, and the TCRdb table lists in-frame clones only, not all of them. Here the sample spans 140,000 to 150,000 clones, about 90% being singletons. The sample here was peripheral blood, taken on day 0 of AZD1222 vaccination. The receptors were gathered from an adult in good health.

A single count supports this clone. The chain uses TRBV2 and TRBJ2-3; a possible D gene is TRBD1 (5 bases). The CDR3 runs to 14 residues. The ends were cut back, 7 bases at V and 2 bases at J, with 13 bases in the middle. Germline V CDR1 and CDR2: SNHLY, FYNNEI. The DNA of the CDR3 is TGTGCCAGCAAAGTGGGGCAGTTCACAGATACGCAGTATTTT. It yields the protein CASKVGQFTDTQYF.

This clone was counted a single time. The V call is TRBV6-4, the J call TRBJ2-3, with D perhaps matching TRBD2 (6 bases). Germline lookup yields CDR1 MRHNA and CDR2 SNTAGT. The CDR3 contains 14 residues. V lost 2 bases, J lost 2 bases, and 8 bases lay in between. CDR3 loop: CASSDGGDTDTQYF. CDR3 DNA: TGTGCCAGCAGTGACGGAGGGGACACAGATACGCAGTATTTT.

This chain joins TRBV9 and TRBJ2-4, with 7 positions matching TRBD1. CDR3 size: 18 residues. From germline, CDR1 is SGDLS and CDR2 YYNGEE. Trimming at V came to 4 bases and at J to 8 bases, leaving 21 bases not matched to a gene. The CDR3 DNA is TGTGCCAGCAGCTCCCCGACACATTCCACGGGACAGCCGCACATTCAGTACTTC. Translated, it gives CASSSPTHSTGQPHIQYF. Looking up the rest from reference TRBV9 and TRBJ2-4 gives the full variable domain: DSGVTQTPKHLITATGQRVTLRCSPRSGDLSVYWYQQSLDQGLQFLIQYYNGEERAKGNILERFSAQQFPDLHSELNLSSLELGDSALYFCASSSPTHSTGQPHIQYFGAGTRLSVL.

The chain links TRBV18 to TRBJ1-1, with 11 bases matching TRBD1. The trim removed 3 bases at V and 4 bases at J, leaving 4 bases unmatched. CDR1 and CDR2 from the germline V gene are KGHSH and LQKENI. The CDR3 is made up of 15 amino acids. In nucleotides, the CDR3 is TGTGCCAGCTCACCTGGGACAGGGGGACCCACTGAAGCTTTCTTT. This codes for CASSPGTGGPTEAFF. The full variable domain, completed using reference TRBV18 and TRBJ1-1, is NAGVMQNPRHLVRRRGQEARLRCSPMKGHSHVYWYRQLPEEGLKFMVYLQKENIIDESGMPKERFSAEFPKEGPSILRIQQVVRGDSAAYFCASSPGTGGPTEAFFGQGTRLTVV.

The rearrangement links TRBV21-1 to TRBJ1-5. TRBV21-1 is given as a pseudogene. There are 16 residues in the CDR3. The CDR3 DNA sequence: TGTGCCAGCAGGGGGGACGATAACTCTTACTGTCAGCCCCAGCATTTT. It is translated as CASRGDDNSYCQPQHF.

V is TRBV19 and J is TRBJ2-3; 9 positions match TRBD1. The CDR3 runs 15 residues. Germline CDR1 is LNHDA and CDR2 is SQIVND (reference sequence). Trimming removed 10 bases from V and 3 bases from J; junction bases left unmatched: 11. The CDR3 bases are TGTGCCACCCAGGACAGGGGCGTATTAACAGATACGCAGTATTTT. Protein sequence: CATQDRGVLTDTQYF.

In its sample, this clone was seen a few times. The chain has TRBV5-5 and TRBJ2-7; TRBD1 agrees at 8 bases. The CDR3 sequence is 17 residues long. Per germline, CDR1 SGHKS and CDR2 YYEKEE (reference sequence). Trimming took 0 bases from V and 6 from J; bases not matched to a gene: 14. CDR3 coding DNA: TGTGCCAGCAGCTTGGCCGAGGCGGGGACAGGCCTCCGCGAGCAGTACTTC. This codes for CASSLAEAGTGLREQYF.

In this sample, this clone turned up a few times. The CDR3 loop is CASTKIREPYEQYF. Here the CDR3 DNA reads TGTGCCAGCACCAAAATCCGGGAGCCCTACGAGCAGTACTTC. V and J are TRBV27 and TRBJ2-7, with D possibly TRBD2 on 6 matching bases. V was clipped by 7 bases and J by 2 bases, with 15 bases between them. The CDR3 consists of 14 residues. Germline-derived CDR1 and CDR2 are MNHEY and SMNVEV (reference sequence).

The CDR3 bases are TGTGCCATCAGGGGACAGGGTTCTTCCTCTGGAAACACCATATATTTT. This encodes CAIRGQGSSSGNTIYF. The V and J genes are TRBV10-3 and TRBJ1-3; 9 nucleotides agree with TRBD1. In germline, CDR1 is ENHRY, CDR2 SYGVKD. The J segment lost 0 bases and the V segment lost 6 bases, leaving 6 bases of the junction unmatched. This CDR3 has 16 amino acids.

This clone is a singleton in its sample. The chain carries TRBV7-6 and TRBJ2-3, with D perhaps TRBD1 or TRBD2 (5 bases each). The CDR3 covers 16 residues. V lost 0 bases, J lost 3 bases, and 13 bases lay in between. CDR1 and CDR2 from the germline V gene are SGHVS and FNYEAQ. The chain's CDR3 is CASSLAGDPSTDTQYF. CDR3 DNA sequence: TGTGCCAGCAGCTTAGCTGGGGACCCATCGACAGATACGCAGTATTTT.

J is TRBJ2-1 and V is TRBV5-1; 8 nucleotides align to TRBD2. Germline V gene sequence: CDR1 SGHRS, CDR2 YFSETQ. This CDR3 has 15 residues. With V trimmed by 4 bases and J by 8 bases, 11 bases remained unmatched. CDR3 nucleotide sequence: TGCGCCAGCAGCACCCGGACTAGCCCCAGCGATGAGCAGTTCTTC. This encodes CASSTRTSPSDEQFF.

The chain has TRBV6-1 and TRBJ1-1; 7 nucleotides match TRBD1. The CDR3 has 13 residues. V lost 2 bases to trimming and J lost 6 bases; unmatched junction nucleotides: 3. CDR1 is MNHNS, CDR2 SASEGT, per germline. The chain's CDR3 is CASSEYRGPEAFF. CDR3 nucleotide sequence: TGTGCCAGCAGTGAATACAGGGGACCTGAAGCTTTCTTT.

This chain uses TRBV28 with TRBJ1-5; no clear D gene. This CDR3 is built from 17 residues. V was clipped by 6 bases and J by 3 bases, with 21 bases between them. Looked up from germline, CDR1 is MDHEN and CDR2 is SYDVKM. CDR3 residues: CASRPGPYRVPNQPQHF. The CDR3, as DNA: TGTGCCAGCAGACCTGGCCCATACAGAGTCCCCAATCAGCCCCAGCATTTT.

V usage is TRBV7-3 and J usage is TRBJ2-2; D is uncertain. In germline, CDR1 is SGHTA, CDR2 FQGTGA. V lost 2 bases and J 0 bases, leaving 7 bases between the germline ends. The CDR3 consists of 15 residues. The CDR3 is CASSLSRTNTGELFF. CDR3 coding DNA: TGTGCCAGCAGCTTATCCAGAACGAACACCGGGGAGCTGTTTTTT.

The V gene is TRBV9, the J gene TRBJ1-3; 11 bases fit TRBD1. J was trimmed by 7 bases and V by 0 bases; bases with no gene match: 3. There are 15 residues in the CDR3. CDR1 SGDLS and CDR2 YYNGEE come from the germline V gene. The CDR3 here is CASSVVGTGGNTIYF. The DNA for the CDR3 is TGTGCCAGCAGCGTAGTCGGGACAGGGGGTAACACCATATATTTT.

The gene calls are TRBV18 and TRBJ1-5; tentatively, D is TRBD1 (6 bases). CDR3 size: 12 residues. Germline V CDR1 and CDR2: KGHSH, LQKENI. V lost 8 bases and J 7 bases, leaving 12 bases between the germline ends. CDR3 coding DNA: TGTGCCAGCCAGACAGGCGACCAGCCCCAGCATTTT. Its protein is CASQTGDQPQHF.

The genes are TRBV2 and TRBJ1-4; D might be TRBD1 (5 bases). This CDR3 is 13 amino acids long. Per the germline V gene, CDR1 is SNHLY and CDR2 is FYNNEI. Trimming left V 4 bases short and J 7 bases short, with 10 bases between. The CDR3 coding sequence is TGTGCCAGCAGTGCGGGACGGGTTGAAAAACTGTTTTTT. Protein sequence: CASSAGRVEKLFF.

The chain recombines TRBV2 with TRBJ2-3; D may be TRBD2 (5 bases). There are 11 residues in the CDR3. The germline V and J ends were trimmed by 2 bases and 14 bases, with 11 bases remaining between them. Per germline, CDR1 SNHLY and CDR2 FYNNEI. This CDR3 reads CASSESGFRYF. Here the CDR3 DNA reads TGTGCCAGCAGTGAATCGGGATTCCGGTATTTT. Combining the CDR3 with reference TRBV2 and TRBJ2-3 gives the whole variable domain EPEVTQTPSHQVTQMGQEVILRCVPISNHLYFYWYRQILGQKVEFLVSFYNNEISEKSEIFDDQFSVERPDGSNFTLKIRSTKLEDSAMYFCASSESGFRYFGPGTRLTVL.

The chain couples TRBV10-2 to TRBJ1-5; D possibly corresponds to TRBD1 (5 bases). Per germline, CDR1 WSHSY and CDR2 SAAADI. Trimming stripped 3 bases from V and 1 base from J, with 10 bases between. The CDR3 totals 15 residues. CDR3 protein: CASSDLGGSNQPQHF. The CDR3 DNA reads as TGCGCCAGCAGTGATTTGGGGGGGAGCAATCAGCCCCAGCATTTT.

The chain uses TRBV25-1 and TRBJ1-3; D is unclear. Germline CDR1 is MGHDK and CDR2 is SYGVNS. This CDR3 region has 17 residues. V was clipped by 5 bases and J by 0 bases, with 17 bases between them. In nucleotides, the CDR3 is TGTGCCAGCAGTAGCCCCGCTCGCAGTTACTCTGGAAACACCATATATTTT. Residues: CASSSPARSYSGNTIYF.

The chain couples TRBV5-1 to TRBJ1-6; TRBD1 might be the D (6 bases). V lost 2 bases and J lost 7, with 13 bases in between. The CDR3 is 15 amino acids. The germline V gene has CDR1 SGHRS and CDR2 YFSETQ. DNA of the CDR3: TGCGCCAGCAGCTTCGGGACACGGGACAATTCACCCCTCCACTTT. Translation: CASSFGTRDNSPLHF.

For this clone: The identical CDR3 is also encoded by other nucleotide sequences in the sample. This rearrangement joins TRBV7-3 to TRBJ2-3; TRBD2 is a possible D gene (5 bases). Trimming shortened V by 3 bases and J by 0 bases, and 7 bases separated the two germline ends. The CDR3 covers 14 residues. Germline assignment: CDR1 SGHTA and CDR2 FQGTGA. In nucleotides, the CDR3 is TGTGCCAGCAGCTTGAGCGGTAGCACAGATACGCAGTATTTT. Its translation is CASSLSGSTDTQYF.

The chain recombines TRBV21-1 with TRBJ1-6; the tabulated D call, TRBD1, remains unverified against the DNA. TRBV21-1 is shown as a pseudogene. The CDR3 has 14 residues. CDR3 residues: CARAGQGELSPLHF. The CDR3 DNA reads TGTGCCAGGGCAGGACAGGGGGAGCTTTCACCCCTCCACTTT.

The V call is TRBV15, the J call TRBJ2-1; TRBD2 matches at 7 bases. The CDR3 consists of 15 residues. Per germline, CDR1 LNHNV and CDR2 YYDKDF (reference sequence). Trimming at V came to 3 bases and at J to 2 bases, leaving 4 bases not matched to a gene. The CDR3 nucleotides read TGTGCCACCAGCAGGGCGGCGGGAGCCTACAATGAGCAGTTCTTC. Amino acids: CATSRAAGAYNEQFF.

This clone is a singleton in its sample. The gene calls are TRBV29-1 and TRBJ1-1; D call uncertain. V lost 7 bases and J lost 5, with 8 bases in between. The CDR3 has 10 residues. From germline, CDR1 is SQVTM and CDR2 ANQGSEA. DNA of the CDR3: TGCAGCGGAGAGAATACTGAAGCTTTCTTT. This gives the protein CSGENTEAFF.

The gene calls are TRBV7-3 and TRBJ2-7; D call uncertain. The germline CDR1 and CDR2 sequences are SGHTA and FQGTGA. Deletions cut 5 bases from V and 6 bases from J, with 11 bases between. The CDR3 has 12 residues. The CDR3 DNA follows: TGTGCCAGCAGCCCCGGCGTCGGCGAGCAGTACTTC. Protein sequence: CASSPGVGEQYF.

The chain joins TRBV6-5 to TRBJ2-1, with TRBD1 as a possible D gene (5 bases). The CDR3 is 12 residues long. Trimming stripped 10 bases from V and 7 bases from J, with 14 bases between. Germline V gene lookup returns CDR1 MNHEY and CDR2 SVGAGI. The DNA for the CDR3 is TGTGCCACCGGACAATTGGGGAATGAGCAGTTCTTC. Its translation: CATGQLGNEQFF.

The chain uses TRBV3-1 (or the pseudogene TRBV3-2) and TRBJ1-1, with D perhaps TRBD1 (5 bases). The CDR3 is 14 amino acids. Trimming took off 1 base at V and 6 bases at J, with 12 bases between the two ends. Germline V gives CDR1 LGHDT, CDR2 YNNKEL (reference sequence). The CDR3 reads CASSQVEPGAEAFF. In nucleotides, the CDR3 is TGTGCCAGCAGCCAAGTTGAACCGGGGGCTGAAGCTTTCTTT.

V is TRBV2 and J is TRBJ2-2; possibly TRBD1 or TRBD2 for D (6 bases each). Germline V gene sequence: CDR1 SNHLY, CDR2 FYNNEI. Trimming removed 6 bases at V and 1 base at J, with 15 bases between. This CDR3 is 16 amino acids long. The CDR3 here is CASRGGQPVNTGELFF. The CDR3, as DNA: TGTGCCAGCAGAGGGGGGCAGCCTGTGAACACCGGGGAGCTGTTTTTT.

The J gene is TRBJ1-1, the V gene TRBV7-9, with 7 bases identical to TRBD1. The germline V gene encodes CDR1 SEHNR and CDR2 FQNEAQ (reference sequence). The length of the CDR3 is 16 residues. The J segment lost 4 bases and the V segment lost 5 bases, leaving 13 bases of the junction unmatched. The CDR3 protein is CASSPAGRGRGTEAFF. CDR3 DNA: TGTGCCAGCAGCCCCGCCGGGAGGGGGCGGGGCACTGAAGCTTTCTTT.

V is TRBV4-2 and J is TRBJ2-7; 8 nucleotides agree with TRBD2. Per germline, CDR1 LGHNA and CDR2 YNFKEQ. Trimming removed 0 bases from V and 0 bases from J; junction bases left unmatched: 1. This CDR3 region has 15 residues. As DNA, the CDR3 is TGTGCCAGCAGCCAAGAGAGCGGGAGCTCCTACGAGCAGTACTTC. This sequence encodes CASSQESGSSYEQYF.

This clone was counted a single time. The chain carries TRBV5-4 and TRBJ1-2; 10 nucleotides align to TRBD1. V shed 5 bases and J 5 bases; nucleotides not matched to a gene: 21. Germline V CDR1 and CDR2: SGHNT, YYREEE (reference sequence). The length of the CDR3 is 19 residues. The CDR3 here is CASSPMRQGARSGGYGYTF. For the CDR3, the DNA is TGTGCCAGCAGTCCCATGCGACAGGGGGCGCGGTCCGGAGGGTATGGCTACACCTTC.